This T cell receptor (beta chain) was found in a study of shared T cell receptors in the human thymus. Germline V lookup: CDR1 SGHDN, CDR2 FVKESK. The CDR3 length is 16 residues. The V end lost 0 bases, the J end lost 7 bases, and 19 bases lay between the germline ends. Generated by immunoSEQ multiplex PCR, the TCRdb table keeps only in-frame clones and is missing some. The table lists 600,000 or so clones, 80% to 90% of them singletons. This clone has only a few counts. The same data also went into a second study, on human thymus T cells. That publication notes: Corrective cardiac operations yielded the resected thymus tissue.

The J gene is TRBJ2-7, the V gene TRBV14; TRBD2 is a possible D gene (6 bases). What was sequenced was thymocytes. The TCR sequence derives from a boy younger than two with a congenital heart defect. The CDR3 sequence is CASSQDSLAVPWEQYF. Written as DNA, the CDR3 is TGTGCCAGCAGCCAAGATTCACTAGCCGTCCCATGGGAGCAGTACTTC.